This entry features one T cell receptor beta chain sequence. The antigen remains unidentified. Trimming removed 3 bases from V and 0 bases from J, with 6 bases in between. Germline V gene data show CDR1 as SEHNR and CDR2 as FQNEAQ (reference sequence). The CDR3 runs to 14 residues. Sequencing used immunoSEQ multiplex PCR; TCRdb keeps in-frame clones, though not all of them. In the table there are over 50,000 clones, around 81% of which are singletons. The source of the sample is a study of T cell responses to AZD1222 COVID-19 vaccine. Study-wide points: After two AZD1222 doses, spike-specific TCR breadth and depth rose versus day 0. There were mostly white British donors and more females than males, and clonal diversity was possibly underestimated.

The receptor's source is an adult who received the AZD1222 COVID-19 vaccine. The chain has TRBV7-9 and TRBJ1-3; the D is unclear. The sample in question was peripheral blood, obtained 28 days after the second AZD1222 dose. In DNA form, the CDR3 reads TGTGCCAGCAGCTTGGCAGGCTCTGGAAACACCATATATTTT. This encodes CASSLAGSGNTIYF. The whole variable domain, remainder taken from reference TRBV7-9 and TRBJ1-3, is DTGVSQNPRHKITKRGQNVTFRCDPISEHNRLYWYRQTLGQGPEFLTYFQNEAQLEKSRLLSDRFSAERPKGSFSTLEIQRTEQGDSAMYLCASSLAGSGNTIYFGEGSWLTVV.